The present T cell receptor (beta chain) was sequenced within a study of T cells expressing NK-cell markers. CDR3 length: 17 residues. Germline CDR1 reads MGHRA; CDR2 reads YSYEKL. TCRdb reworked the 5' RACE reads into one entry per CDR3 protein, no DNA. Its clone listing holds about half a million distinct CDR3 sequences. The chain uses TRBV4-1 and TRBJ2-4; TCRdb names TRBD1, which stays unverified in the absence of DNA. This TCR came from a woman in her 50s in good health. The source material was blood T cells: a sorted CD56 or NKG2C T cell subset, CD4+ or CD8+ T cells, or bulk PBMC T cells (not recorded which). The CDR3 spells CASSQAIGGTGQNIQYF.